This paragraph reports one T cell receptor (beta chain). Its antigen is currently not known. No much larger clone is present one base from it, and per-base qualities are unavailable. Looking up the germline V gene yields CDR1 MGHDK and CDR2 SYGVNS. V is cut by 6 bases and J by 1 base, and the space between the germline ends is 7 bases. The CDR3 goes from the cysteine to the phenylalanine over 13 residues. Only the CDR3 DNA is retained, 39 bases long and in frame from the first base. The record originates from a study of T-cell memory formation after mild COVID-19 (dated by TCRdb to the early 2020s). Regarding the complete study: TCR sequence clusters from the two donors were found to be largely donor specific. Two young, previously healthy adult volunteers, one female and one male, were included in the cohort. In a couple of donors, T-cell clones that expanded and contracted after mild COVID-19 were followed by sequencing TCRalpha and TCRbeta repertoires longitudinally. What the research found in general, with its limitations: Contracting CD4+ clones were found mainly in CM and EM memory subsets, while CD8+ clones were enriched in EMRA. Clones that contracted from day 15 to 85 showed balanced CD4/CD8 phenotypes, whereas a second wave of clones that expanded from day 15 to 37 leaned towards CD4+. SARS-CoV-2 specificity was not confirmed for the second-wave clones peaking on day 37. Some responding clones were detected in pre-infection memory, which suggested that pre-existing cross-reactive memory T cells had joined the SARS-CoV-2 response. The study included only a couple of mild cases, and larger cohorts that include severe cases with pre-infection samples were judged to be necessary.

The sequencing machine was an Illumina NovaSeq 6000. TCRalpha and TCRbeta cDNA libraries were constructed by 5'RACE with constant-segment primers, with sample barcodes and unique molecular identifiers being introduced. RNA was extracted from every sample with Trizol reagent. Library amplification was performed in two PCR steps, and a second sample barcode and Illumina TruSeq adapters were introduced in the second step. Libraries were sequenced on an Illumina NovaSeq with 2 x 150 bp paired-end reads. For the original study's pipeline: With migec v1.2.7, reads were demultiplexed and then collapsed into UMI-guided consensus sequences. Using mixcr v2.1.11, UMI consensuses were aligned to TRA and TRB V and J templates and then assembled into clonotypes. A clonotype was counted as expanded or contracted only when both edgeR and NoisET called the clonotype significant, with the noise models trained on biological replicates. edgeR calls used a false discovery rate-adjusted p below 0.01 and a log2 fold-change threshold of 1. As an exploratory analysis of dynamics, PCA with hierarchical clustering was applied to max-normalized trajectories of the 1000 most abundant clonotypes. Separately sequenced CD4+ and CD8+ repertoires were used to assign the CD4 or CD8 phenotype of responding clones. TCRdb reanalyzed the raw reads on its own, using fastp at Q25 for trimming and MiXCR for clone calling, and kept in-frame beta chains. Rows with a matching CDR3 protein are joined into one entry that keeps the most common DNA and genes. TCRdb, not the authors, supplied the V and J calls. Present in this sample are under 300,000 distinct CDR3 sequences, about 17% of which were seen just once. Approximately 3.6% of the sample rests with the top ten.

PBMCs were isolated by Ficoll-Paque density gradient centrifugation. This TCR came from a man in his late teens or twenties who had mild COVID-19 (a few samples of this study predate the infection). The sample titles of this study are shuffled in the database, so cell type and time point are left out; the donor was told from shared clones. Source material: PBMCs or a T cell subset sorted from them (not recorded which). The receptor chain draws on TRBV25-1 and TRBJ1-5; too little of a D gene remains to name it. The sequenced DNA is TGTGCCAGCAGACTGTGGAGCAATCAGCCCCAGCATTTT. It specifies CASRLWSNQPQHF.